Below are 7 T cell receptor beta chains sequenced from a single sample in a study of metastatic and nonmetastatic thyroid tumors. TCRdb redid the clone calls on the PCR reads using MiXCR. The data contain around 35,000 clones, over 15% of them singletons. Nobody among the patients had been given any treatment before thyroid surgery. The sequenced sample consisted of blood. These receptors came from a female donor with papillary thyroid cancer or a benign thyroid nodule (not recorded which). Some clones in this sample may be carry-over from other donors' samples.

In this sample, this clone turned up many times. The chain combines TRBV5-5 with TRBJ2-2, with 10 bases aligning to TRBD1. CDR3 length equals 16 residues. V lost 4 bases and J lost 0; bases outside the gene matches: 3. Per germline, CDR1 SGHKS and CDR2 YYEKEE (reference sequence). The CDR3 coding sequence is TGTGCCAGCAGCCCGGGACAGGGGACGAACACCGGGGAGCTGTTTTTT. Amino acid sequence: CASSPGQGTNTGELFF.

This clone was counted many times. This chain links TRBV15 with TRBJ1-2; D might be TRBD1 (5 bases). The germline V gene encodes CDR1 LNHNV and CDR2 YYDKDF (reference sequence). The germline V and J ends were trimmed by 2 bases and 3 bases, with 13 bases remaining between them. This CDR3 contains 15 residues. The chain's CDR3 is CATSRTEGHYYGYTF. The CDR3 nucleotides are TGTGCCACCAGCAGAACCGAGGGGCACTACTATGGCTACACCTTC. Supplemented by reference TRBV15 and TRBJ1-2, the full variable domain reads DAMVIQNPRYQVTQFGKPVTLSCSQTLNHNVMYWYQQKSSQAPKLLFHYYDKDFNNEADTPDNFQSRRPNTSFCFLDIRSPGLGDTAMYLCATSRTEGHYYGYTFGSGTRLTVV.

This clone was observed many times. The rearrangement uses TRBV4-2 and TRBJ2-5; 8 nucleotides agree with TRBD2. Germline CDR1 LGHNA, CDR2 YNFKEQ. V shed 0 bases and J 1 base; nucleotides not matched to a gene: 1. CDR3 size: 15 residues. The CDR3 DNA reads as TGTGCCAGCAGCCAAGATCGGGAGGGCCAAGAGACCCAGTACTTC. Its protein product is CASSQDREGQETQYF.

This clone is medium-sized by share. At one end, the junction sequence differs from germline, possibly due to a read error. The V and J genes are TRBV6-1 and TRBJ2-2; a weak D match, TRBD1 (6 bases). The CDR3 has 12 residues. CDR1 is MNHNS, CDR2 SASEGT, per germline. The CDR3 loop is CASREGQGRLFF. As DNA, the CDR3 is TGTGCCAGCAGAGAAGGGCAGGGGAGGCTGTTTTTT.

A word on this clone: This may come from a read error, since a much larger clone is one base off. Within the sample, other DNA sequences also encode this same CDR3. The J gene is TRBJ1-1, the V gene TRBV5-4; unclear D gene. The CDR3 has 12 residues. Germline CDR1 is SGHNT and CDR2 is YYREEE (reference sequence). Trimming took off 2 bases at V and 8 bases at J, with 10 bases between the two ends. CDR3 protein: CASSFAGAEAFF. For the CDR3, the DNA is TGTGCCAGCAGCTTTGCAGGTGCAGAAGCTTTCTTT.

This clone was seen many times. The gene calls are TRBV3-1 and TRBJ2-2; D uncertain. The germline V and J ends were trimmed by 3 bases and 5 bases, with 7 bases remaining between them. The CDR3 extends over 13 amino acids. From germline, CDR1 is LGHDT and CDR2 YNNKEL (reference sequence). In DNA, the CDR3 is TGTGCCAGCAGCCAGGGAAGGACCGGGGAGCTGTTTTTT. It encodes CASSQGRTGELFF.

The CDR3, as DNA: TGTGCCAGCAGCCTCGGGGTAGCGGGAGTCGCCGGGGAGCTGTTTTTT. Amino acids: CASSLGVAGVAGELFF. V and J are TRBV7-8 and TRBJ2-2; the match to TRBD2 covers 9 bases. The germline CDR1 and CDR2 sequences are SGHVS and FQNEAQ. J was trimmed by 6 bases and V by 5 bases; bases with no gene match: 10. The CDR3 runs to 16 residues. Drawing the rest from reference TRBV7-8 and TRBJ2-2, the complete variable domain is GAGVSQSPRYKVAKRGQDVALRCDPISGHVSLFWYQQALGQGPEFLTYFQNEAQLDKSGLPSDRFFAERPEGSVSTLKIQRTQQEDSAVYLCASSLGVAGVAGELFFGEGSRLTVL.